The source of this T cell receptor beta chain is a study of T cells in Graves' hyperthyroidism and ophthalmopathy. Across the study: Peripheral blood was collected at initial diagnosis, before any treatment. Study-level findings and limits: Appearing also in blood were most of the thyroid clonotypes expanded above 0.001.

Disease lasting under 3 months, a NOSPECS grade of at least 4, and a Clinical Activity Score of at least 3 were features of the ophthalmopathy patients. The PBMCs studied were ones that came from around 10 ml fresh peripheral blood. This clonotype was found many times. Its antigen is currently unknown. Amplification of TCR beta CDR3 regions was performed using RNA transcripts as template. When the TCR CDR3 underwent first-round RT-PCR, the HTBI primer set was used. One entry per CDR3 protein, called by TCRdb with MiXCR from the multiplex PCR reads. This sample has approximately 610,000 distinct CDR3 sequences, with approximately 15% found just once. This CDR3 is 13 amino acids long. Between the trimmed V and J ends, which lost 7 bases and 1 base, there was a span of 8 bases. CDR1 SNHLY and CDR2 FYNNEI come from the germline V gene.

The gene calls are TRBV2 and TRBJ1-5; D remains unclear. Sequencing used blood. The sequence came from a woman aged 40 to 55 with Graves' ophthalmopathy. The CDR3 DNA reads as TGTGCCAGCAAAGACATAAGCAATCAGCCCCAGCATTTT. This codes for CASKDISNQPQHF. The variable domain in full, completed from reference TRBV2 and TRBJ1-5, reads EPEVTQTPSHQVTQMGQEVILRCVPISNHLYFYWYRQILGQKVEFLVSFYNNEISEKSEIFDDQFSVERPDGSNFTLKIRSTKLEDSAMYFCASKDISNQPQHFGDGTRLSIL.